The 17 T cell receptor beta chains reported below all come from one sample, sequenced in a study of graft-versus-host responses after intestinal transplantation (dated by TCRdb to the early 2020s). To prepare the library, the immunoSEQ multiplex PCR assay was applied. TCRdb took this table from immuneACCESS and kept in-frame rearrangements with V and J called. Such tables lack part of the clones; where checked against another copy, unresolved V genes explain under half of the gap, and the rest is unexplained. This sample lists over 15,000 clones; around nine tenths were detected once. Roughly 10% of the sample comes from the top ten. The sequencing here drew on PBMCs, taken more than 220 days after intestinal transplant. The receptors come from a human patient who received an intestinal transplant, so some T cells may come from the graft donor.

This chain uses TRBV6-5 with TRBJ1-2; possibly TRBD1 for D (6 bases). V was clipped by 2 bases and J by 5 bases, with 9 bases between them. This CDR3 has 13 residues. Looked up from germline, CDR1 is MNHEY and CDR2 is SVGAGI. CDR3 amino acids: CASSYVGGYGYTF. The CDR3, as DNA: TGTGCCAGCAGTTACGTAGGGGGGTATGGCTACACCTTC.

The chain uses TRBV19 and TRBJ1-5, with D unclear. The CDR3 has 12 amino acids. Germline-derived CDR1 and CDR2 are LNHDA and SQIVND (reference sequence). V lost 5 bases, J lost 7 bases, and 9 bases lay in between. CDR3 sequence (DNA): TGTGCCAGTAGTTTGGGTCGACAGCCCCAGCATTTT. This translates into CASSLGRQPQHF.

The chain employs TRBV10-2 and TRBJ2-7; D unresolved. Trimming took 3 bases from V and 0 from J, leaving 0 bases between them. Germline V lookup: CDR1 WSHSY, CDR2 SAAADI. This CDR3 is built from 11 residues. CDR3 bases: TGCGCCAGCAGTGACTCCTACGAGCAGTACTTC. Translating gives CASSDSYEQYF.

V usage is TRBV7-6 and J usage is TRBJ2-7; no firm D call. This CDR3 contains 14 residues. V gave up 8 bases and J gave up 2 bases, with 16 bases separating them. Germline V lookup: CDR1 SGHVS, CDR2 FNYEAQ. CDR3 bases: TGTGCCAGCGCAAGGGCCCCAGAGACCTACGAGCAGTACTTC. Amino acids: CASARAPETYEQYF.

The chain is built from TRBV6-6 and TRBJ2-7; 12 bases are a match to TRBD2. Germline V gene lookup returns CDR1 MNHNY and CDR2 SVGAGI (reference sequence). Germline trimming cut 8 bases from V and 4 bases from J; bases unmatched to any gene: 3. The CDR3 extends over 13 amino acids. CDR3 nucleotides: TGTGCCAGCGGACTAGCGGGGTCTTACGAGCAGTACTTC. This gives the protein CASGLAGSYEQYF.

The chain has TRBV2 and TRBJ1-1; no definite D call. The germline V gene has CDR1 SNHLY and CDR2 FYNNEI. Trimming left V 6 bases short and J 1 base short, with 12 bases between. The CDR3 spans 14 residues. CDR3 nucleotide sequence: TGTGCCAGCAGCGATTGGGCAGGGAACACTGAAGCTTTCTTT. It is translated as CASSDWAGNTEAFF.

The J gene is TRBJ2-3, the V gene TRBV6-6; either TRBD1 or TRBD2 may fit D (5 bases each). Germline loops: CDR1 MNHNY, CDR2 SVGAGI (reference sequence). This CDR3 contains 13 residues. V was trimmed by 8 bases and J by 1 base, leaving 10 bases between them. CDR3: CASLGPGTDTQYF. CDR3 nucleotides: TGTGCCAGCCTGGGACCCGGCACAGATACGCAGTATTTT.

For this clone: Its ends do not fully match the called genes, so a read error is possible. The CDR3 reads CASRLVGSGKDNEQFF. The CDR3 bases are TGCGCCAGCAGATTGGTAGGTAGCGGGAAAGATAATGAGCAGTTCTTC. The chain combines TRBV5-1 with TRBJ2-1, with TRBD2 identical over 8 bases. The CDR3 has 16 residues. Germline V gene sequence: CDR1 SGHRS, CDR2 YFSETQ.

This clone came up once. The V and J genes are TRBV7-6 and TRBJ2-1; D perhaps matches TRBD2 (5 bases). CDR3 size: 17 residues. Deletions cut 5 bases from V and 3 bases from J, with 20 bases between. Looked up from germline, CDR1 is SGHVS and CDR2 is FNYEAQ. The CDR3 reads CASSERSRDMVYNEQFF. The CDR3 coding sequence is TGTGCCAGCAGCGAAAGATCTCGGGATATGGTCTACAATGAGCAGTTCTTC.

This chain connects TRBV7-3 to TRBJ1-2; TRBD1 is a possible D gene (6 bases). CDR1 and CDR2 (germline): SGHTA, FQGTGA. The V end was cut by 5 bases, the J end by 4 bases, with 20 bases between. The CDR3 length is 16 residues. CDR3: CASSPGEGVESYGYTF. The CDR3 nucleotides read TGTGCCAGCAGCCCCGGAGAGGGGGTGGAAAGCTATGGCTACACCTTC.

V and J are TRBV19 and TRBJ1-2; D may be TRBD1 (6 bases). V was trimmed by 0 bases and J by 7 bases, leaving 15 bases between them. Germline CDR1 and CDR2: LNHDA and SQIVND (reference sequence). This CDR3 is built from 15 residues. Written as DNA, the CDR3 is TGTGCCAGTAGTATAGATAGGGGACACCCTTCTGGCTACACCTTC. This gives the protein CASSIDRGHPSGYTF.

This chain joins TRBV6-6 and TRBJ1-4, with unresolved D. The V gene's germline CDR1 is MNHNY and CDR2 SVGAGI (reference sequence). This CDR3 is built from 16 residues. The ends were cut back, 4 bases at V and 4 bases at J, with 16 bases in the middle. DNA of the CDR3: TGTGCCAGCAGTTCTTATGCGGCCTGGGGTAATGAAAAACTGTTTTTT. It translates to CASSSYAAWGNEKLFF.

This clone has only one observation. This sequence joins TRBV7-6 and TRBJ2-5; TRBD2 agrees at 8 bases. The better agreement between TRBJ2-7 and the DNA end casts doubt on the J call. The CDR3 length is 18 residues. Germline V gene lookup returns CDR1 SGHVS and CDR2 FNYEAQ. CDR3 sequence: CASSLVAAGDLQTYEQYF. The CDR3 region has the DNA TGTGCCAGCAGCTTAGTTGCAGCGGGGGATTTACAAACCTACGAGCAGTACTTC.

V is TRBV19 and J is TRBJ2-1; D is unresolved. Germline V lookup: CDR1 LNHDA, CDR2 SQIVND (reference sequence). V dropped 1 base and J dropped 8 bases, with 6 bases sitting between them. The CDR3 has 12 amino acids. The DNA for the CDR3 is TGTGCCAGTAGTATAGCCCAAGATGAGCAGTTCTTC. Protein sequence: CASSIAQDEQFF.

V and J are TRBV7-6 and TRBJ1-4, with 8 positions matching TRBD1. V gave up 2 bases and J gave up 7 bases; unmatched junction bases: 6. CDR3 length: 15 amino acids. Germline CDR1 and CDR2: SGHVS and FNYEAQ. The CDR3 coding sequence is TGTGCCAGCAGCTTAATGGGACAGGATGGTGAAAAACTGTTTTTT. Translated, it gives CASSLMGQDGEKLFF.

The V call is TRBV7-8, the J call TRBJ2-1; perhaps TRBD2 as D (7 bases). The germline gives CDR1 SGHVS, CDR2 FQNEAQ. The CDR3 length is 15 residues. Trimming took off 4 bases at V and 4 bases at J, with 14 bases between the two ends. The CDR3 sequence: CASSSGGPDYNEQFF. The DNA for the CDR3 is TGTGCCAGCAGCTCCGGGGGGCCCGATTACAATGAGCAGTTCTTC.

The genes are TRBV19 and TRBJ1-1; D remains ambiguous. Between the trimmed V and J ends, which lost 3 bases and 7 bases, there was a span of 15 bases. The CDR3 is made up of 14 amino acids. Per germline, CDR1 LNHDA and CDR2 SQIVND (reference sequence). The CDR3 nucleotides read TGTGCCAGTAGTATCGGCCCATTGGTGGGTGAAGCTTTCTTT. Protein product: CASSIGPLVGEAFF. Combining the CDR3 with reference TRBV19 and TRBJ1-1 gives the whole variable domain DGGITQSPKYLFRKEGQNVTLSCEQNLNHDAMYWYRQDPGQGLRLIYYSQIVNDFQKGDIAEGYSVSREKKESFPLTVTSAQKNPTAFYLCASSIGPLVGEAFFGQGTRLTVV.